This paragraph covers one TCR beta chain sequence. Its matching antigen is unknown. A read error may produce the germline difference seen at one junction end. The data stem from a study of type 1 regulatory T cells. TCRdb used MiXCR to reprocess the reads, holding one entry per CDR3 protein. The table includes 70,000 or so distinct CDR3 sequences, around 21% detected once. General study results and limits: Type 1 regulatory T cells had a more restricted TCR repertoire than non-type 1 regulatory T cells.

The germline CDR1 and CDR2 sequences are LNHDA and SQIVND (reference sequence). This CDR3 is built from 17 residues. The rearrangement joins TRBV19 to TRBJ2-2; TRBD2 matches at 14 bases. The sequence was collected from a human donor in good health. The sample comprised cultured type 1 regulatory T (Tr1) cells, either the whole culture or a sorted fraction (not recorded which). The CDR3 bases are TGTGCCAGAAGTAGAGGACTAGCGGGAGGTAACACCGGGGAGCTGTTTTTT. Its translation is CARSRGLAGGNTGELFF.